Each of the 27 T cell receptor beta chains below was sequenced from the same sample in a study of sequential checkpoint blockade in melanoma. Treatment reported: randomized to nivolumab then ipilimumab (arm A) or the reverse (arm B). Some clones are missing from TCRdb's copy, which holds only in-frame ones; the method was immunoSEQ multiplex PCR. The data show 7,500 to 9,500 clones, roughly 24% seen once. The source material was tumor tissue (inferred from file names), sampled from a patient given nivolumab and ipilimumab in sequence. The receptor source for this set is a human donor with melanoma.

The table lists this clone with many counts. This chain joins TRBV11-3 and TRBJ2-1, with TRBD1 matching over 8 bases. The CDR3 consists of 18 residues. Germline loops: CDR1 SGHNT, CDR2 YENEEA. Unmatched junction bases numbered 13, after V lost 2 bases and J lost 4 bases. The CDR3, as DNA: TGTGCCAGCAGCTTAACATTCTCTCAGGGGGCAAAGTACAATGAGCAGTTCTTC. It translates to CASSLTFSQGAKYNEQFF.

This clone was found a few times. The J gene is TRBJ2-3, the V gene TRBV10-3, with D possibly matching TRBD1 (5 bases). The CDR3 covers 12 residues. Trimming took 10 bases from V and 4 from J, leaving 12 bases between them. Germline CDR1 and CDR2: ENHRY and SYGVKD. The CDR3 sequence: CASGPRADTQYF. The CDR3 bases are TGTGCCAGTGGCCCCAGGGCAGATACGCAGTATTTT.

This clone was recorded a few times. The gene calls are TRBV6-8 and TRBJ2-3, with 14 bases that match TRBD2. Germline V CDR1 and CDR2: MNHGY, SAAAGT. V shed 6 bases and J 6 bases; nucleotides not matched to a gene: 2. The CDR3 consists of 14 residues. The CDR3 here is CASRGTSGGDTQYF. CDR3 DNA: TGTGCCAGCAGAGGGACTAGCGGGGGTGATACGCAGTATTTT.

This chain links TRBV29-1 with TRBJ1-2; TRBD1 aligns across 9 bases. Per germline, CDR1 SQVTM and CDR2 ANQGSEA. The CDR3 has 14 residues. V lost 3 bases and J lost 4; bases outside the gene matches: 6. The CDR3 DNA reads TGCAGCGTTGATGAGACAGGGGGAGGCTATGGCTACACCTTC. This codes for CSVDETGGGYGYTF.

This clone was counted at least ten times. This chain connects TRBV11-3 to TRBJ2-5; TRBD1 aligns across 8 bases. The CDR3 sequence is 14 residues long. Germline V gives CDR1 SGHNT, CDR2 YENEEA. V shed 5 bases and J 5 bases; nucleotides not matched to a gene: 7. The CDR3: CASSRQGSAETQYF. CDR3 sequence (DNA): TGTGCCAGCAGCAGACAGGGGAGTGCGGAGACCCAGTACTTC.

Many counts were recorded for this clone. The V gene is TRBV13, the J gene TRBJ2-5, with D unclear. V lost 2 bases and J 2 bases, leaving 12 bases between the germline ends. Germline V lookup: CDR1 PRHDT, CDR2 FYEKMQ (reference sequence). This CDR3 is built from 15 residues. As DNA, the CDR3 is TGTGCCAGCAGCTTATCTCAGGAGACACAAGAGACCCAGTACTTC. As protein: CASSLSQETQETQYF. The full variable domain, with the rest looked up from reference TRBV13 and TRBJ2-5, is AAGVIQSPRHLIKEKRETATLKCYPIPRHDTVYWYQQGPGQDPQFLISFYEKMQSDKGSIPDRFSAQQFSDYHSELNMSSLELGDSALYFCASSLSQETQETQYFGPGTRLLVL.

This clone was observed a few times. The rearrangement uses TRBV28 and TRBJ1-1, with D possibly being TRBD1 (6 bases). This CDR3 is 13 amino acids long. Trimming pared 6 bases from V and 6 bases from J, leaving 14 bases between. Looked up from germline, CDR1 is MDHEN and CDR2 is SYDVKM. As DNA, the CDR3 is TGTGCCAGCAGGTCACAGGGATCCCCTGAAGCTTTCTTT. Translation: CASRSQGSPEAFF.

The CDR3: CASSGEGNAEAFF. CDR3 coding DNA: TGTGCCAGCAGCGGGGAGGGAAACGCTGAAGCTTTCTTT. This rearrangement joins TRBV9 to TRBJ1-1, with no clear D. CDR1 is SGDLS, CDR2 YYNGEE, per germline. V was cut by 3 bases and J by 6 bases, with 12 bases left in between. The CDR3 loop spans 13 amino acids.

This clone is classed as medium-sized (0.01 to 0.1%). CDR3 DNA sequence: TGTGCCAGCAGCTCCCTTGGAGGGAGGGAGCACGAGCAGTACTTC. Protein: CASSSLGGREHEQYF. This chain connects TRBV11-3 to TRBJ2-7, with 7 bases matching TRBD2. Germline assignment: CDR1 SGHNT and CDR2 YENEEA. With 4 bases clipped from V and 5 bases from J, the junction kept 11 bases outside the gene matches. The CDR3 is 15 residues long.

This clone rates as medium-sized. The J gene is TRBJ2-7, the V gene TRBV10-3; 7 nucleotides line up with TRBD1. Losses at the gene ends were 0 bases for V and 11 bases for J; bases not matched to a gene: 10. Per germline, CDR1 ENHRY and CDR2 SYGVKD. The CDR3 is 14 amino acids. This chain's CDR3 is CAISESTSATGEYF. The CDR3, as DNA: TGTGCCATCAGTGAGTCGACTTCGGCCACAGGGGAGTACTTC.

The chain uses TRBV28 and TRBJ1-1; D is undetermined. Trimming removed 7 bases from V and 1 base from J, with 10 bases in between. Germline V gene data show CDR1 as MDHEN and CDR2 as SYDVKM. The CDR3 has 13 amino acids. As DNA, the CDR3 is TGTGCCAGCACCTACAGTCAGAACACTGAAGCTTTCTTT. This translates into CASTYSQNTEAFF.

The chain employs TRBV28 and TRBJ1-2, with 10 bases aligning to TRBD1. This CDR3 comprises 14 residues. Germline CDR1 MDHEN, CDR2 SYDVKM. V shed 6 bases, J shed 7 bases, and the junction held 8 bases outside the gene matches. CDR3 bases: TGTGCCAGCAGCGCCGGGACAGGGGTTGGTGGCTACACCTTC. Protein sequence: CASSAGTGVGGYTF.

The rearrangement joins TRBV19 to TRBJ2-1; tentatively, D is TRBD2 (5 bases). CDR3 size: 15 residues. V dropped 5 bases and J dropped 4 bases, with 15 bases sitting between them. Germline V gene data show CDR1 as LNHDA and CDR2 as SQIVND (reference sequence). The CDR3, as DNA: TGTGCCAGTAGTGGAGGCGATACTGTTTACAATGAGCAGTTCTTC. Translating it yields CASSGGDTVYNEQFF.

The chain uses TRBV6-8 and TRBJ2-2, with no clear D. Between the trimmed V and J ends, which lost 5 bases and 0 bases, there was a span of 10 bases. This CDR3 contains 15 residues. Germline V gene lookup returns CDR1 MNHGY and CDR2 SAAAGT. The DNA of the CDR3 is TGTGCCAGCAGTGGAGTACATTCGAACACCGGGGAGCTGTTTTTT. Amino acids: CASSGVHSNTGELFF.

J is TRBJ2-1 and V is TRBV6-8, with 10 nucleotides matching TRBD2. CDR1 and CDR2 (germline): MNHGY, SAAAGT. Trimming took 5 bases from V and 4 from J; bases not matched to a gene: 5. The length of the CDR3 is 15 residues. In DNA form, the CDR3 reads TGTGCCAGCAGTGTACTAGCGGGGCAGTACAATGAGCAGTTCTTC. It yields the protein CASSVLAGQYNEQFF.

This chain links TRBV6-8 with TRBJ1-3, with TRBD1 as a possible D gene (5 bases). CDR3 length: 15 residues. With 4 bases removed from V and 1 base from J, the gap between germline ends came to 11 bases. CDR1 and CDR2 (germline): MNHGY, SAAAGT. In DNA, the CDR3 is TGTGCCAGCAGTTCCGTGGGGGTATCTGGAAACACCATATATTTT. This codes for CASSSVGVSGNTIYF.

V usage is TRBV6-8 and J usage is TRBJ2-3; 9 bases line up with TRBD1. V lost 10 bases to trimming and J lost 3 bases; unmatched junction nucleotides: 20. Germline values: CDR1 MNHGY, CDR2 SAAAGT. The CDR3 runs 18 residues. CDR3 nucleotide sequence: TGTGCCATCAGAGCCGGGACAGGGTCCCAACGGGGGACAGATACGCAGTATTTT. Amino acid sequence: CAIRAGTGSQRGTDTQYF.

A few counts support this clone. This chain uses TRBV6-8 with TRBJ2-7; the match to TRBD1 covers 9 bases. V lost 2 bases and J lost 7; bases outside the gene matches: 6. CDR1 is MNHGY, CDR2 SAAAGT, per germline. CDR3 size: 14 residues. CDR3 protein: CASSYQGQGGEQYF. CDR3 sequence (DNA): TGTGCCAGCAGTTACCAGGGACAGGGCGGAGAGCAGTACTTC.

This clone was detected once. The chain carries TRBV10-2 and TRBJ1-1; D ambiguous. From germline, CDR1 is WSHSY and CDR2 SAAADI. The CDR3 sequence is 14 residues long. V gave up 0 bases and J gave up 3 bases, with 8 bases separating them. The DNA for the CDR3 is TGCGCCAGCAGTGAGTCGAGCTTAGACACTGAAGCTTTCTTT. This encodes CASSESSLDTEAFF.

The V gene is TRBV19, the J gene TRBJ1-5; TRBD1 is a possible D gene (5 bases). The CDR3 extends over 12 amino acids. CDR1 is LNHDA and CDR2 is SQIVND in the germline V gene (reference sequence). V gave up 7 bases and J gave up 6 bases, with 10 bases separating them. CDR3 nucleotide sequence: TGTGCCAGTACCTCCGGGACTCAGCCCCAGCATTTT. This sequence encodes CASTSGTQPQHF.

This clone was seen more than once but under ten times. This sequence joins TRBV9 and TRBJ1-2; 9 bases are a match to TRBD1. The germline CDR1 and CDR2 sequences are SGDLS and YYNGEE. The CDR3 spans 16 residues. With V trimmed by 4 bases and J by 4 bases, 11 bases remained unmatched. The CDR3 region is CASSHSRDREPYGYTF. The CDR3 DNA reads as TGTGCCAGCAGCCATTCCCGGGACAGGGAACCCTATGGCTACACCTTC.

The table lists this clone with many counts. CDR3 residues: CASPDTGAGYTF. For the CDR3, the DNA is TGTGCCAGCCCGGATACAGGGGCCGGCTACACCTTC. V is TRBV6-8 and J is TRBJ1-2; 7 bases agree with TRBD1. The CDR3 consists of 12 residues. Per germline, CDR1 MNHGY and CDR2 SAAAGT. V trimming: 8 bases; J trimming: 8 bases; junction bases outside the gene matches: 8.

V is TRBV10-1 and J is TRBJ2-1; the match to TRBD2 covers 8 bases. This CDR3 contains 13 residues. The trim removed 2 bases at V and 11 bases at J, leaving 5 bases unmatched. The V gene's germline CDR1 is WNHNN and CDR2 SYGVQD (reference sequence). CDR3 in DNA: TGCGCCAGCAGTGAGAGTACTAGCGGCCAGCAGTTCTTC. It encodes CASSESTSGQQFF.

This clone was found a few times. The chain recombines TRBV6-8 with TRBJ1-5; TRBD1 matches at 7 bases. This CDR3 is 16 amino acids long. Germline CDR1 reads MNHGY; CDR2 reads SAAAGT. V lost 7 bases, J lost 3 bases, and 12 bases stayed unmatched. Written as DNA, the CDR3 is TGTGCCAGCACAGGACAGGCGGTCGTGACCAATCAGCCCCAGCATTTT. Translating it yields CASTGQAVVTNQPQHF.

This chain connects TRBV12-5 to TRBJ2-1, with 8 bases fitting TRBD1. Germline trimming cut 5 bases from V and 8 bases from J; bases unmatched to any gene: 5. Germline CDR1 and CDR2: LGHNT and FRNRAP. The CDR3 runs to 13 residues. CDR3 coding DNA: TGTGCTAGTGGTCCACAGGGGGGTCATGAGCAGTTCTTC. Protein: CASGPQGGHEQFF. The variable domain in full, with the rest retrieved from reference TRBV12-5 and TRBJ2-1, is DARVTQTPRHKVTEMGQEVTMRCQPILGHNTVFWYRQTMMQGLELLAYFRNRAPLDDSGMPKDRFSAEMPDATLATLKIQPSEPRDSAVYFCASGPQGGHEQFFGPGTRLTVL.

The genes are TRBV5-1 and TRBJ1-1, with D unclear. V shed 0 bases and J shed 2 bases, with 11 bases lying between them. This CDR3 is 15 amino acids long. Germline lookup yields CDR1 SGHRS and CDR2 YFSETQ. CDR3 in amino acids: CASSLAVEFNTEAFF. CDR3 DNA: TGCGCCAGCAGCTTGGCCGTAGAATTTAACACTGAAGCTTTCTTT.

This clone came up a few times. One junction end disagrees with the germline gene, perhaps due to a read error. This chain connects TRBV6-8 to TRBJ1-1, with TRBD1 as a possible D gene (6 bases). In germline, CDR1 is MNHGY, CDR2 SAAAGT. The CDR3 loop spans 13 amino acids. DNA of the CDR3: TGTGCCATCAGTCCCGCAGGGGACACTGAAGCTTTCTTT. Protein sequence: CAISPAGDTEAFF.